The 21 T cell receptor beta chains given below trace back to one sample, sequenced in a study of blood T cell repertoires in COVID-19. TCRdb's copy holds only in-frame clones and misses some; the assay was immunoSEQ multiplex PCR. The repertoire consists of 55,000 to 90,000 clones, with 88% occurring once and the leading ten covering 1.3% to 1.5%. Sequenced sample: peripheral blood. Receptor source: a human donor in a cohort sampled during active COVID-19.

The V call is TRBV21-1, the J call TRBJ1-4; TRBD1, the table's D call, lacks a check against the DNA. TRBV21-1 is a pseudogene segment. The CDR3 contains 14 residues. CDR3 amino acids: CASSNGQGLGKLFF. The DNA of the CDR3 is TGTGCCAGCAGCAATGGACAGGGTCTCGGAAAACTGTTTTTT.

The chain employs TRBV10-3 and TRBJ1-2, with D possibly matching TRBD1 (5 bases). This CDR3 comprises 13 residues. The germline V gene encodes CDR1 ENHRY and CDR2 SYGVKD. V was cut by 4 bases and J by 3 bases, with 9 bases left in between. This CDR3 is CAISAGGDYGYTF. The CDR3 bases are TGTGCCATCAGTGCGGGGGGGGACTATGGCTACACCTTC.

This chain connects TRBV3-1 (or the pseudogene TRBV3-2) to TRBJ1-1; 8 bases agree with TRBD1. V lost 8 bases, J lost 4 bases, and 3 bases stayed unmatched. Germline-derived CDR1 and CDR2 are LGHDT and YNNKEL (reference sequence). The CDR3 loop spans 12 amino acids. This chain's CDR3 is CASGQGSTEAFF. The CDR3 DNA reads TGTGCCAGCGGACAGGGTTCCACTGAAGCTTTCTTT.

This chain links TRBV5-1 with TRBJ2-7; tentative D call: TRBD1 (5 bases). The germline CDR1 and CDR2 sequences are SGHRS and YFSETQ. This CDR3 comprises 14 residues. The V and J ends lost 2 bases and 3 bases respectively, with 12 bases between them. The CDR3: CASSFAGSSYEQYF. CDR3 DNA: TGCGCCAGCAGCTTCGCAGGGTCTAGCTACGAGCAGTACTTC. Looking up the rest from reference TRBV5-1 and TRBJ2-7 gives the full variable domain: KAGVTQTPRYLIKTRGQQVTLSCSPISGHRSVSWYQQTPGQGLQFLFEYFSETQRNKGNFPGRFSGRQFSNSRSEMNVSTLELGDSALYLCASSFAGSSYEQYFGPGTRLTVT.

This clone was counted a single time. V is TRBV14 and J is TRBJ2-1, with D unresolved. This CDR3 contains 17 residues. Germline V CDR1 and CDR2: SGHDN, FVKESK. Trimming left V 0 bases short and J 0 bases short, with 12 bases between. CDR3 protein: CASSQDYRPTSYNEQFF. The CDR3 coding sequence is TGTGCCAGCAGCCAAGATTATCGTCCTACCTCCTACAATGAGCAGTTCTTC.

V usage is TRBV10-3 and J usage is TRBJ1-2; D uncertain. Trimming took 8 bases from V and 0 from J, leaving 13 bases between them. The germline gives CDR1 ENHRY, CDR2 SYGVKD. This CDR3 is built from 14 residues. The DNA of the CDR3 is TGTGCCATCTCCCCTGACACCACTAACTATGGCTACACCTTC. Protein sequence: CAISPDTTNYGYTF.

CDR3 sequence reads: CATSDPGQGYTDTQYF. The CDR3 DNA follows: TGTGCCACCAGTGATCCGGGACAGGGTTACACAGATACGCAGTATTTT. The J gene is TRBJ2-3, the V gene TRBV24-1; TRBD1 matches 9 bases. Trimming cost V 3 bases and J 2 bases; bases outside gene matches: 5. Germline V gene sequence: CDR1 KGHDR, CDR2 SFDVKD. There are 16 residues in the CDR3.

The rearrangement joins TRBV27 to TRBJ1-2; TRBD1 might be the D (6 bases). Between the trimmed V and J ends, which lost 6 bases and 3 bases, there was a span of 14 bases. Germline-derived CDR1 and CDR2 are MNHEY and SMNVEV (reference sequence). The CDR3 has 14 amino acids. The CDR3: CASSLDSRYYGYTF. As DNA, the CDR3 is TGTGCCAGCAGCCTGGACAGCCGATACTATGGCTACACCTTC.

The chain combines TRBV6-5 with TRBJ1-1; no clear D gene. The length of the CDR3 is 13 residues. CDR1 and CDR2 (germline): MNHEY, SVGAGI. V gave up 0 bases and J gave up 6 bases, with 8 bases separating them. The CDR3 protein is CASSYSSGSEAFF. The CDR3 DNA reads TGTGCCAGCAGTTACTCCTCGGGGTCTGAAGCTTTCTTT.

V and J are TRBV7-9 and TRBJ1-2; D ambiguous. V was pared by 11 bases and J by 8 bases, with 21 bases between. The germline CDR1 and CDR2 sequences are SEHNR and FQNEAQ (reference sequence). The CDR3 consists of 13 residues. The CDR3 loop is CAPNEGAREGYTF. The CDR3, as DNA: TGTGCCCCAAACGAGGGCGCCCGGGAAGGCTACACCTTC.

The chain joins TRBV9 to TRBJ1-2; no clear D. The V gene's germline CDR1 is SGDLS and CDR2 YYNGEE. The germline V and J ends were trimmed by 0 bases and 2 bases, with 5 bases remaining between them. This CDR3 spans 13 amino acids. The CDR3 DNA follows: TGTGCCAGCAGCGTAGAACTGAACTATGGCTACACCTTC. This codes for CASSVELNYGYTF. The variable domain in full, completed from reference TRBV9 and TRBJ1-2, reads DSGVTQTPKHLITATGQRVTLRCSPRSGDLSVYWYQQSLDQGLQFLIQYYNGEERAKGNILERFSAQQFPDLHSELNLSSLELGDSALYFCASSVELNYGYTFGSGTRLTVV.

The chain recombines TRBV7-9 with TRBJ2-5, with 10 nucleotides matching TRBD2. This CDR3 is built from 16 residues. Per germline, CDR1 SEHNR and CDR2 FQNEAQ (reference sequence). Trimming took 5 bases from V and 4 from J; bases not matched to a gene: 10. CDR3 nucleotides: TGTGCCAGCAGCGTCCTAGCGGGAGACTTCCGAGAGACCCAGTACTTC. As protein: CASSVLAGDFRETQYF.

V and J are TRBV28 and TRBJ1-3, with a tentative D call TRBD1 (5 bases). Trimming removed 5 bases at V and 3 bases at J, with 11 bases between. There are 14 residues in the CDR3. Per the germline V gene, CDR1 is MDHEN and CDR2 is SYDVKM. The DNA for the CDR3 is TGTGCCAGCAGTCCACCCGGGGGTGGAAACACCATATATTTT. As protein: CASSPPGGGNTIYF.

The chain couples TRBV6-2 or TRBV6-3 to TRBJ2-7, with TRBD2 identical over 7 bases. CDR3 length: 16 residues. The V gene's germline CDR1 is MNHEY and CDR2 SVGEGT. V lost 5 bases, J lost 7 bases, and 17 bases stayed unmatched. CDR3 bases: TGTGCCAGCAGTCGGGACTACATAGGCCCCCCGTTGGAGCAGTACGTC. This gives the protein CASSRDYIGPPLEQYV.

As regards this clone: The junction departs from germline at one end; a sequencing error may be responsible. The chain combines TRBV28 with TRBJ1-3, with TRBD1 identical over 7 bases. The CDR3 covers 15 residues. Per the germline V gene, CDR1 is MDHEN and CDR2 is SYDVKM. CDR3 coding DNA: TGTGCCAGCAGGTTATTGAGGGGGCCTGGAAACACCATATATTTT. Amino acids: CASRLLRGPGNTIYF.

The genes are TRBV6-1 and TRBJ1-6; 7 bases match TRBD1. Germline CDR1 MNHNS, CDR2 SASEGT. The CDR3 covers 16 residues. Germline trimming cut 3 bases from V and 2 bases from J; bases unmatched to any gene: 4. CDR3 coding DNA: TGTGCCAGCAGTGATAGAGGGGGCGCCTATAATTCACCCCTCCACTTT. Its translation: CASSDRGGAYNSPLHF.

CDR3 region: CASSRQASYEQYF. The DNA of the CDR3 is TGTGCCAGCAGTAGGCAGGCCTCGTACGAGCAGTACTTC. This chain joins TRBV2 and TRBJ2-7; no reliable D call. The CDR3 runs 13 residues. CDR1 and CDR2 from the germline V gene are SNHLY and FYNNEI. Trimming took off 5 bases at V and 4 bases at J, with 12 bases between the two ends.

CDR3 in amino acids: CAWSRAGGVDEQFF. The CDR3 DNA is TGTGCCTGGAGTAGAGCGGGAGGCGTTGATGAGCAGTTCTTC. V is TRBV30 and J is TRBJ2-1, with TRBD2 identical over 9 bases. The CDR3 has 14 residues. CDR1 is GTSNPN and CDR2 is SVGIG in the germline V gene (reference sequence). The V segment lost 2 bases and the J segment 8 bases; nucleotides outside the gene matches: 7.

This sequence joins TRBV29-1 and TRBJ2-3; 13 nucleotides align to TRBD2. CDR1 SQVTM and CDR2 ANQGSEA come from the germline V gene. V gave up 3 bases and J gave up 2 bases; unmatched junction bases: 5. This CDR3 spans 16 amino acids. The CDR3 DNA reads TGCAGCGTTGATGGACTAGCGGGAGAGCCCACAGATACGCAGTATTTT. Its translation is CSVDGLAGEPTDTQYF.

This chain links TRBV5-1 with TRBJ2-1; D remains unclear. Trimming stripped 3 bases from V and 0 bases from J, with 7 bases between. CDR1 and CDR2 from the germline V gene are SGHRS and YFSETQ. The CDR3 is made up of 14 amino acids. The CDR3 here is CASSSGSSYNEQFF. CDR3 sequence (DNA): TGCGCCAGCAGCTCGGGTAGCTCCTACAATGAGCAGTTCTTC.

This clone came up once. The genes are TRBV10-3 and TRBJ1-2; TRBD1 matches at 7 bases. V shed 10 bases and J 8 bases; nucleotides not matched to a gene: 19. The CDR3 is made up of 15 amino acids. CDR1 and CDR2 (germline): ENHRY, SYGVKD. The CDR3 DNA follows: TGTGCCACCCAACGGGATAAAACCGGGACAGAAGGCTACACCTTC. Protein product: CATQRDKTGTEGYTF.